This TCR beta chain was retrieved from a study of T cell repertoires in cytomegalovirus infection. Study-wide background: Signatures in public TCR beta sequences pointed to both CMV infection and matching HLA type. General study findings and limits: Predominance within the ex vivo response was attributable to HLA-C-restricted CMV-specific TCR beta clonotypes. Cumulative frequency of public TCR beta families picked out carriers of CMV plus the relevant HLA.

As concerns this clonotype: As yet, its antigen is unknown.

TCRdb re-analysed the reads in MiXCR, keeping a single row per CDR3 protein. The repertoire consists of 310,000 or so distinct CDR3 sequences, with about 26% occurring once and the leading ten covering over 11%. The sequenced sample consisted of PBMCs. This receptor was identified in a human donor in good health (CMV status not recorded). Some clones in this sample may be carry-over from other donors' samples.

CDR3 in amino acids: CASGLDPGQGWTEAFF. The CDR3 coding sequence is TGTGCTAGTGGTTTGGACCCCGGACAGGGATGGACTGAAGCTTTCTTT. J is TRBJ1-1 and V is TRBV12-5; 8 bases line up with TRBD1. Unmatched junction bases numbered 9, after V lost 1 base and J lost 5 bases. CDR3 size: 16 residues. Germline CDR1 and CDR2: LGHNT and FRNRAP. Supplemented by reference TRBV12-5 and TRBJ1-1, the full variable domain reads DARVTQTPRHKVTEMGQEVTMRCQPILGHNTVFWYRQTMMQGLELLAYFRNRAPLDDSGMPKDRFSAEMPDATLATLKIQPSEPRDSAVYFCASGLDPGQGWTEAFFGQGTRLTVV.